Following are 10 T cell receptor beta chains from one sample sequenced in a study of blood T cells in healthy people across ages. Primed by a sample-barcoded 5' primer and a J-beta primer mix, a second PCR proceeded for 7 to 11 cycles. MiXCR, applied by TCRdb to the 5' RACE reads, yields one record per CDR3 protein. The table lists around 800,000 distinct CDR3 sequences, about 47% of them singletons. The sample was blood. Receptors were obtained from a man aged 80 or over in good health.

V is TRBV6-2 or TRBV6-3 and J is TRBJ2-7; a possible D gene is TRBD2 (5 bases). Trimming stripped 4 bases from V and 0 bases from J, with 19 bases between. There are 17 residues in the CDR3. Germline CDR1 MNHEY, CDR2 SVGEGT. The CDR3 nucleotides are TGTGCCAGCAGTTCTAAATTTCTACTGGGGAGCTCCTACGAGCAGTACTTC. Translating it yields CASSSKFLLGSSYEQYF.

This clonotype occurred many times. The chain recombines TRBV7-2 with TRBJ2-5; D is possibly TRBD1 (6 bases). With 3 bases removed from V and 1 base from J, the gap between germline ends came to 9 bases. This CDR3 has 14 residues. Germline values: CDR1 SGHTA, CDR2 FQGNSA. CDR3 coding DNA: TGTGCCAGCAGCTTGATCAGGGGCCAAGAGACCCAGTACTTC. It codes for CASSLIRGQETQYF. Looking up the rest from reference TRBV7-2 and TRBJ2-5 gives the full variable domain: GAGVSQSPSNKVTEKGKDVELRCDPISGHTALYWYRQSLGQGLEFLIYFQGNSAPDKSGLPSDRFSAERTGGSVSTLTIQRTQQEDSAVYLCASSLIRGQETQYFGPGTRLLVL.

This clonotype was detected a few times. The genes are TRBV5-1 and TRBJ2-5, with D uncertain. The germline V gene encodes CDR1 SGHRS and CDR2 YFSETQ. The CDR3 spans 14 residues. Between the trimmed V and J ends, which lost 3 bases and 2 bases, there was a span of 11 bases. The CDR3: CASSSPGDQETQYF. The CDR3 nucleotides are TGCGCCAGCAGCTCCCCAGGAGATCAAGAGACCCAGTACTTC.

V and J are TRBV7-2 and TRBJ2-2; D not certain. Germline CDR1 SGHTA, CDR2 FQGNSA. This CDR3 region has 14 residues. Trimming removed 5 bases at V and 6 bases at J, with 13 bases between. In nucleotides, the CDR3 is TGTGCCAGCAGCCTACCTGGTGCGTCCGGGGAGCTGTTTTTT. Translating it yields CASSLPGASGELFF.

The rearrangement joins TRBV29-1 to TRBJ2-7; the D gene is possibly TRBD1 (5 bases). Between the trimmed V and J ends, which lost 4 bases and 6 bases, there was a span of 22 bases. Germline loops: CDR1 SQVTM, CDR2 ANQGSEA. The CDR3 sequence is 15 residues long. The CDR3 DNA reads TGCAGCGTTGCCCTCCCTGGGGCCACCTATGGCGAGCAGTACTTC. Its translation: CSVALPGATYGEQYF.

This clonotype showed up just a few times. The chain is built from TRBV6-6 and TRBJ2-7; 7 bases are shared with TRBD2. V shed 0 bases, J shed 4 bases, and the junction held 6 bases outside the gene matches. Germline CDR1 MNHNY, CDR2 SVGAGI (reference sequence). This CDR3 comprises 15 residues. CDR3 in amino acids: CASSYSTGLLYEQYF. CDR3 coding DNA: TGTGCCAGCAGTTACTCTACGGGACTATTGTACGAGCAGTACTTC.

The CDR3 protein is CASSPSGHTTTDTQYF. The CDR3 coding sequence is TGTGCCAGCAGCCCATCGGGACACACGACCACAGATACGCAGTATTTT. The genes are TRBV7-2 and TRBJ2-3, with D tentatively TRBD1 (6 bases). The CDR3 has 16 residues. The V gene lost 5 bases and the J gene lost 2 bases, with 17 bases spanning the gap. The V gene's germline CDR1 is SGHTA and CDR2 FQGNSA.

The chain recombines TRBV7-9 with TRBJ2-6, with D tentatively TRBD2 (6 bases). Per the germline V gene, CDR1 is SEHNR and CDR2 is FQNEAQ (reference sequence). The V end lost 5 bases, the J end lost 4 bases, and 9 bases lay between the germline ends. This CDR3 is 14 amino acids long. For the CDR3, the DNA is TGTGCCAGCAGCCGGGCGGGAGGGGCCAACGTCCTGACTTTC. Translated, it gives CASSRAGGANVLTF.

The chain uses TRBV20-1 and TRBJ2-1; D might be TRBD2 (6 bases). Germline CDR1 DFQATT, CDR2 SNEGSKA (reference sequence). V lost 0 bases to trimming and J lost 3 bases, with 12 bases between them. This CDR3 spans 15 amino acids. DNA for the CDR3: TGCAGTGCTAGAGACCCGGGTAGCGGCTACAATGAGCAGTTCTTC. It encodes CSARDPGSGYNEQFF.

For the CDR3, the DNA is TGTGCCAGCAGTTGGGGCAGGGACTATGGCTACACCTTC. Protein sequence: CASSWGRDYGYTF. The chain carries TRBV6-5 and TRBJ1-2; possible D gene TRBD1, 5 bases. Germline V lookup: CDR1 MNHEY, CDR2 SVGAGI. Trimming left V 4 bases short and J 3 bases short, with 9 bases between. The CDR3 spans 13 residues.